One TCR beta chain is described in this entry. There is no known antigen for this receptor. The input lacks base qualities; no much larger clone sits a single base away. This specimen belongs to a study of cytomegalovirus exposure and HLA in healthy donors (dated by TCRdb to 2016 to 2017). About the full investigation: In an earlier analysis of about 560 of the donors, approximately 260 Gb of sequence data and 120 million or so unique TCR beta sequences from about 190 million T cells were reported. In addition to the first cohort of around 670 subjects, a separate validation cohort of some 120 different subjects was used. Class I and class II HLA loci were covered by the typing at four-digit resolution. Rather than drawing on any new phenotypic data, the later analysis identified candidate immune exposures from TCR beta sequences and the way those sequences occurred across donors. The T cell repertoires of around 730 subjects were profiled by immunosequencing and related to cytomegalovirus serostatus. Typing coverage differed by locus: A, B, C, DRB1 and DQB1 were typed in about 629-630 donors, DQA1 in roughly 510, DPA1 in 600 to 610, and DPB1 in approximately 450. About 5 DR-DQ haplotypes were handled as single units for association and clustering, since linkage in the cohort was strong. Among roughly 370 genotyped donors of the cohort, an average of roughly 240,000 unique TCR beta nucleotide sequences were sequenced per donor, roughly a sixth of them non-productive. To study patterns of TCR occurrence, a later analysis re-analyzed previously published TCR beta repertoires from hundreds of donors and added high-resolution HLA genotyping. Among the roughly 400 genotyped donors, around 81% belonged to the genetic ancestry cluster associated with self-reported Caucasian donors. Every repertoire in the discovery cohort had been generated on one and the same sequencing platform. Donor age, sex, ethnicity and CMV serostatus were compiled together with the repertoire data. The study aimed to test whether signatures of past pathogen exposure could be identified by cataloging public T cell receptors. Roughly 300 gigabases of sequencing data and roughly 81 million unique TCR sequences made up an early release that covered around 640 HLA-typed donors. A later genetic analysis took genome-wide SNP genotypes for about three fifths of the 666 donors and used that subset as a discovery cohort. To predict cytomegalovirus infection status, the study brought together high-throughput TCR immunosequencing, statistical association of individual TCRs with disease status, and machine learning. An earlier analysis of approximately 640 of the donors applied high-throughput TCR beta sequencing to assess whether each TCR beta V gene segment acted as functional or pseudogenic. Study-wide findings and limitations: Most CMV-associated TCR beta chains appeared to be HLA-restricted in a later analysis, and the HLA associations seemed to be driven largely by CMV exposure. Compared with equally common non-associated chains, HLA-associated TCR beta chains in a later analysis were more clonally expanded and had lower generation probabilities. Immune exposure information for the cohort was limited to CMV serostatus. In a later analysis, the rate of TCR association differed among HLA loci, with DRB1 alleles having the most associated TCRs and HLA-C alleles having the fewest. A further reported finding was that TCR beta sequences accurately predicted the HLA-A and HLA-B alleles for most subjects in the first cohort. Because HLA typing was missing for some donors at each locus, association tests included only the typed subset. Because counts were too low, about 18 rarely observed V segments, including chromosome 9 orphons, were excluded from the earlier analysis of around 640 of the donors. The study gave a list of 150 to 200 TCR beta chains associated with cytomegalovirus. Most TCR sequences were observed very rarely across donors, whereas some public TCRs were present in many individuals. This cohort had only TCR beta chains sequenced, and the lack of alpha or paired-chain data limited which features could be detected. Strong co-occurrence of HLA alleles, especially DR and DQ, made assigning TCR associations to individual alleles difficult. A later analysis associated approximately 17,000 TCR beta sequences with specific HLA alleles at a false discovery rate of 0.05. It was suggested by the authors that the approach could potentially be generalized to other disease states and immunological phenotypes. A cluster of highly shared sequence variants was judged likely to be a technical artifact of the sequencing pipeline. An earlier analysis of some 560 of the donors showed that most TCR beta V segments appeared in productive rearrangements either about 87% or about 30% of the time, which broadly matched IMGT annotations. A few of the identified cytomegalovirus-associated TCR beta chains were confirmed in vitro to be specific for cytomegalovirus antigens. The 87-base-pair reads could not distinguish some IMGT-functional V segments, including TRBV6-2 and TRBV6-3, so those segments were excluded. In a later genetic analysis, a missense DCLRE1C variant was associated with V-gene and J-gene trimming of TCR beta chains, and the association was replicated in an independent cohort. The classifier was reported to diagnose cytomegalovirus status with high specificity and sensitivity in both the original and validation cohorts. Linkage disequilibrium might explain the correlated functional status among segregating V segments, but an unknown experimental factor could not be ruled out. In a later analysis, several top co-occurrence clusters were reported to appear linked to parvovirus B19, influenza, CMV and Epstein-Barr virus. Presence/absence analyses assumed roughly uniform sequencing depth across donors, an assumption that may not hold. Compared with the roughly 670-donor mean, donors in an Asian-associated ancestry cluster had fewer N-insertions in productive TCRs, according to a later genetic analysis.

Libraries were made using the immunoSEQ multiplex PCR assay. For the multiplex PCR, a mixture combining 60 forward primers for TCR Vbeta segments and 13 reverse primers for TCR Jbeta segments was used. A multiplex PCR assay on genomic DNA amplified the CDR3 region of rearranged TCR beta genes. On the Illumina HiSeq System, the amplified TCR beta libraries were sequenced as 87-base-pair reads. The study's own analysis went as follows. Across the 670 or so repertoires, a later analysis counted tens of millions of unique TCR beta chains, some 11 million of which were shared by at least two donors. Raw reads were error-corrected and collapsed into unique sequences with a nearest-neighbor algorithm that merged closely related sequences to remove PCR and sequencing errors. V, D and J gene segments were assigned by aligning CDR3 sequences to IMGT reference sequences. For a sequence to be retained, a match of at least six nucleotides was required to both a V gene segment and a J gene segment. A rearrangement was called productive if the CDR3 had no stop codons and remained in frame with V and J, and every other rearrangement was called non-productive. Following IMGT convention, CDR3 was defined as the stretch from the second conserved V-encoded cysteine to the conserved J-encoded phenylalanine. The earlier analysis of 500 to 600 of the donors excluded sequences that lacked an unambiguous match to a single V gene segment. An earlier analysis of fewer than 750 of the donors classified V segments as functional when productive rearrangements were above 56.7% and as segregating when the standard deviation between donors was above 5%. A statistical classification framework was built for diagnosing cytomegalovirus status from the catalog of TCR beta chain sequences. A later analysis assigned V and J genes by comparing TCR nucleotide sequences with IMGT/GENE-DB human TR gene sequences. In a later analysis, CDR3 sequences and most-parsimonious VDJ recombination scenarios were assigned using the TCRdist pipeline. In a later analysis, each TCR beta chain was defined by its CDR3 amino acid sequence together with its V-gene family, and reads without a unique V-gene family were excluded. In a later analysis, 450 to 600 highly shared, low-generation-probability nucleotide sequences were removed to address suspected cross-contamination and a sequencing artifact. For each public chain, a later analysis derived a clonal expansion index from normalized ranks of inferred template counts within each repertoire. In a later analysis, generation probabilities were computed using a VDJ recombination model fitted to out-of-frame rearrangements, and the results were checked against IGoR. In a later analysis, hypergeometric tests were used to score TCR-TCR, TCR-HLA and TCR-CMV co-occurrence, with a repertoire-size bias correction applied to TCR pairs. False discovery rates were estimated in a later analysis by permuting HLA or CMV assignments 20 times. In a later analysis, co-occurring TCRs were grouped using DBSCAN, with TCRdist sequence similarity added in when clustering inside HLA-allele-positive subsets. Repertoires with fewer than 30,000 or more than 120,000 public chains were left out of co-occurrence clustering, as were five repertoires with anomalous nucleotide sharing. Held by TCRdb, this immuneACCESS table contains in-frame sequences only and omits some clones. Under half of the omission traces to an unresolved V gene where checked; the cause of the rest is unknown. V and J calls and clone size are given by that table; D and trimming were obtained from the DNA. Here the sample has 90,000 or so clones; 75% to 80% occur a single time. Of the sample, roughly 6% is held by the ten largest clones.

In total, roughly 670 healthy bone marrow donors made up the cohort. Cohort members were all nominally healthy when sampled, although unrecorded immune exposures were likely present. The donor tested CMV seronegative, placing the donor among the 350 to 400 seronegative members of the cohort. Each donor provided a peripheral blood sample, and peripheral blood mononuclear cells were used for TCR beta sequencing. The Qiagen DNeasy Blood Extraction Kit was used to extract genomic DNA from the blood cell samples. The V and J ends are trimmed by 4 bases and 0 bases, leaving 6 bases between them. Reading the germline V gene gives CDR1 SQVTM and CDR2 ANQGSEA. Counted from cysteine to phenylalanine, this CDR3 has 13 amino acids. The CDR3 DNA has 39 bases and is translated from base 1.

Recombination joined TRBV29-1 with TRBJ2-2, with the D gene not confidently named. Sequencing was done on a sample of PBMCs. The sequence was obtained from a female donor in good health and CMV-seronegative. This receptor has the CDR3 CSVGDSNTGELFF. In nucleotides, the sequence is TGCAGCGTTGGCGATTCGAACACCGGGGAGCTGTTTTTT.